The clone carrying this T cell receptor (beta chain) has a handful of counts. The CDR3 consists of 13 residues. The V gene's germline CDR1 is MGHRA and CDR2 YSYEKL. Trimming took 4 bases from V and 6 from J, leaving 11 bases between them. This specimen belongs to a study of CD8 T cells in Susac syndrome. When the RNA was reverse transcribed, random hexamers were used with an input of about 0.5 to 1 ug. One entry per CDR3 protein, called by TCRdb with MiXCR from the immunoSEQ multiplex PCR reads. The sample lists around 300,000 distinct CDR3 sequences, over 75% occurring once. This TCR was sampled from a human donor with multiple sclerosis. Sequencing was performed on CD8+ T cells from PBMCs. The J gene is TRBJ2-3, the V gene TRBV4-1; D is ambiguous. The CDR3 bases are TGCGCCAGCAGCCCAACCTTCCCCGATACGCAGTATTTT. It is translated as CASSPTFPDTQYF.